The rows below give T cell receptor beta chains drawn from one sample of a study of blood T cell repertoires in COVID-19. Measured with immunoSEQ multiplex PCR; TCRdb has only the in-frame clones, and not every one. The sample carries roughly 300,000 clones, about 86% recorded once. The sample taken for sequencing was peripheral blood. Receptors originate from a woman aged 25 to 39 with COVID-19, enrolled during active disease. The CDR3 runs from the conserved cysteine through the conserved F or W. A D gene is named only where the DNA matches it firmly. Only part of the rows carry a size: once, few, many, or a class if the clone is expanded.

CASSHVQRGGPTGELFF | TGTGCCAGCAGCCATGTTCAGCGGGGGGGCCCCACCGGGGAGCTGTTTTTT | TRBD2 | TRBJ2-2 | NA | TRBV3-1/TRBV3-2
CASSLAGGKLFF | TGTGCCAGCAGCTTAGCTGGGGGGAAACTGTTTTTT | NA | TRBJ1-4 | NA | TRBV7-8
CASSPEQGVLYEQYF | TGTGCCAGCAGCCCAGAACAGGGGGTCCTCTACGAGCAGTACTTC | TRBD1 | TRBJ2-7 | NA | TRBV7-9
CASSLNAGFSTDTQYF | TGCGCCAGCAGCTTGAACGCGGGGTTTAGCACAGATACGCAGTATTTT | NA | TRBJ2-3 | NA | TRBV5-1
CATQSYNEQFF | TGTGCCACCCAGTCCTACAATGAGCAGTTCTTC | NA | TRBJ2-1 | few | TRBV6-5
CASSFSGIHEQYF | TGTGCCAGCAGTTTCTCCGGGATCCACGAGCAGTACTTC | NA | TRBJ2-7 | NA | TRBV27
CASSIGIRRGRVTDTQYF | TGTGCCAGCAGCATAGGGATAAGGCGGGGGAGAGTCACAGATACGCAGTATTTT | TRBD2 | TRBJ2-3 | NA | TRBV9
CASSSDRGRGSPLHF | TGTGCCAGCAGTTCGGACAGGGGGCGCGGATCACCCCTCCACTTT | TRBD1 | TRBJ1-6 | NA | TRBV27
CASSVHRGQETQYF | TGTGCCAGCAGCGTTCACAGGGGGCAAGAGACCCAGTACTTC | TRBD1 | TRBJ2-5 | NA | TRBV9
CASKGVAGASSTDTQYF | TGCGCCAGCAAAGGAGTAGCGGGGGCCTCAAGCACAGATACGCAGTATTTT | TRBD2 | TRBJ2-3 | NA | TRBV5-1
CASSLWDRMDSNTEAFF | TGTGCCAGCAGTTTATGGGACAGGATGGACTCGAACACTGAAGCTTTCTTT | TRBD1 | TRBJ1-1 | NA | TRBV28
CASRSAGGKIGEQFF | TGTGCCAGCAGGTCAGCGGGGGGTAAAATCGGTGAGCAGTTCTTC | TRBD2 | TRBJ2-1 | once | TRBV3-1/TRBV3-2
CASSEPHGLVNQPQHF | TGTGCCAGCAGCGAACCGCATGGACTCGTCAATCAGCCCCAGCATTTT | NA | TRBJ1-5 | once | TRBV5-8
CASSPSTSGAGELFF | TGTGCCAGCTCACCTTCGACTAGCGGGGCCGGGGAGCTGTTTTTT | TRBD2 | TRBJ2-2 | NA | TRBV18
CASSFGLDRVRTEAFF | TGCGCCAGCAGCTTTGGGCTCGACAGGGTGAGAACTGAAGCTTTCTTT | TRBD1 | TRBJ1-1 | NA | TRBV4-1
CASSFGQGGRNEQFF | TGTGCCAGCAGCTTCGGGCAGGGAGGTCGGAATGAGCAGTTCTTC | NA | TRBJ2-1 | NA | TRBV7-6
CASSLVTGRETQYF | TGTGCCAGCAGCTTAGTGACAGGGAGGGAGACCCAGTACTTC | NA | TRBJ2-5 | once | TRBV11-2
CASSLGGAGHSYEQYF | TGTGCCAGCAGCTTGGGCGGGGCTGGACACTCCTACGAGCAGTACTTC | NA | TRBJ2-7 | NA | TRBV5-4
CASSLALIGGPQETQYF | TGTGCCAGCAGCTTAGCGCTAATCGGGGGACCCCAAGAGACCCAGTACTTC | NA | TRBJ2-5 | NA | TRBV7-8
CASSMGPAGGYTF | TGTGCCAGTAGTATGGGGCCCGCGGGGGGCTACACCTTC | NA | TRBJ1-2 | NA | TRBV19
CASSQGAMNTEAFF | TGTGCCAGCAGCCAGGGGGCTATGAACACTGAAGCTTTCTTT | TRBD1 | TRBJ1-1 | NA | TRBV13
CASSYGWQRNTEAFF | TGTGCCAGCAGTTACGGTTGGCAAAGGAACACTGAAGCTTTCTTT | NA | TRBJ1-1 | NA | TRBV6-5
CASSFPGQGFYEQYF | TGTGCCAGCAGCTTTCCGGGACAGGGGTTCTACGAGCAGTACTTC | TRBD1 | TRBJ2-7 | NA | TRBV7-9
CASTGSGVNYEQYF | TGCGCCAGCACTGGGAGCGGGGTTAACTACGAGCAGTACTTC | TRBD2 | TRBJ2-7 | NA | TRBV10-2
CASSQGTSGGFQETQYF | TGTGCCAGCAGCCAGGGGACTAGCGGGGGATTCCAAGAGACCCAGTACTTC | TRBD2 | TRBJ2-5 | NA | TRBV7-7
CASLYGETGSGELFF | TGTGCCAGTCTCTACGGAGAGACTGGCTCCGGGGAGCTGTTTTTT | NA | TRBJ2-2 | NA | TRBV7-8
CASRAGTGNNQPQHF | TGTGCCAGCAGAGCCGGGACAGGGAACAATCAGCCCCAGCATTTT | TRBD1 | TRBJ1-5 | NA | TRBV6-5
CASRSSSYEQYF | TGTGCCAGCAGGTCGAGCTCCTACGAGCAGTACTTC | NA | TRBJ2-7 | NA | TRBV28
CASSPPSSYNEQFF | TGTGCCAGCTCACCCCCGAGCTCCTACAATGAGCAGTTCTTC | NA | TRBJ2-1 | few | TRBV18
CASSLAGGPSYGYTF | TGTGCCAGCAGCTTAGCAGGGGGCCCATCCTATGGCTACACCTTC | TRBD1 | TRBJ1-2 | NA | TRBV7-9
CASSLGPPTDYEQYF | TGTGCCAGCAGCTTAGGTCCCCCGACAGATTACGAGCAGTACTTC | NA | TRBJ2-7 | NA | TRBV7-6
CASSPGLAGVKTKNIQYF | TGCGCCAGCAGCCCAGGACTAGCGGGGGTAAAAACCAAAAACATTCAGTACTTC | TRBD2 | TRBJ2-4 | NA | TRBV4-1
CASSYSASGQETQYF | TGTGCCAGCAGTTACTCAGCTAGCGGCCAAGAGACCCAGTACTTC | TRBD2 | TRBJ2-5 | NA | TRBV6-6
CASRRGQETQYF | TGTGCCAGCAGGCGGGGTCAAGAGACCCAGTACTTC | NA | TRBJ2-5 | NA | TRBV7-9
CASSLQGFSTGELFF | TGTGCCAGCAGCCTCCAGGGGTTCTCCACCGGGGAGCTGTTTTTT | NA | TRBJ2-2 | NA | TRBV7-2
CASSIGTGMYEQYF | TGTGCCAGTAGTATCGGGACAGGGATGTACGAGCAGTACTTC | TRBD1 | TRBJ2-7 | NA | TRBV19
CASRGGAEAFF | TGTGCCAGCCGTGGGGGGGCTGAAGCTTTCTTT | NA | TRBJ1-1 | NA | TRBV3-1/TRBV3-2
CASKPGWAGTEAFF | TGTGCCAGCAAACCTGGGTGGGCGGGCACTGAAGCTTTCTTT | NA | TRBJ1-1 | NA | TRBV11-2
CASSQQTGEYEQYF | TGCGCCAGCAGCCAGCAGACAGGGGAGTACGAGCAGTACTTC | TRBD1 | TRBJ2-7 | NA | TRBV4-1
CASSLDAADYNSPLHF | TGTGCCAGCAGCTTAGATGCAGCGGATTATAATTCACCCCTCCACTTT | NA | TRBJ1-6 | few | TRBV11-2